These 28 T cell receptor beta chains came from one sample sequenced in a study of T cells after yellow fever vaccination. TCRdb reprocessed the 5' RACE reads with MiXCR, giving one entry per CDR3 protein. The sample holds around 250,000 distinct CDR3 sequences; around 4.9% are singletons and the top ten take 3% to 4%. The sequencing used CD4+ T cells sorted from PBMCs, collected on the day of the yellow fever booster vaccination. The receptors derive from a man aged 18 to 35 who received the YFV17D yellow fever vaccine.

This clonotype was seen at least ten times. V is TRBV20-1 and J is TRBJ1-1; possible D gene TRBD1, 5 bases. V lost 5 bases and J lost 2, with 12 bases in between. The CDR3 loop spans 13 amino acids. CDR1 is DFQATT and CDR2 is SNEGSKA in the germline V gene (reference sequence). The CDR3, as DNA: TGCAGTGCTGGAGGGGATGCAAACACTGAAGCTTTCTTT. This translates into CSAGGDANTEAFF.

This clonotype was seen ten or more times. V is TRBV12-3 or TRBV12-4 and J is TRBJ2-5, with TRBD2 matching 9 bases. CDR3 length: 16 residues. The junction had 7 bases not matched to a gene; V was cut back by 3 bases and J by 2 bases. In nucleotides, the CDR3 is TGTGCCAGCAGTTTTGGCCTAGCGGGGACACAAGAGACCCAGTACTTC. Translating gives CASSFGLAGTQETQYF.

This clonotype was picked up many times. The rearrangement uses TRBV7-2 and TRBJ2-3; 9 nucleotides match TRBD1. V was pared by 6 bases and J by 6 bases, with 7 bases of the junction left unmatched. CDR1 is SGHTA, CDR2 FQGNSA, per germline. CDR3 size: 14 residues. The CDR3 DNA follows: TGTGCCAGCAGTTCGGACAGGGGAAGGGATACGCAGTATTTT. Translating it yields CASSSDRGRDTQYF.

The CDR3 DNA follows: TGTGCCAGCTCACCAAGACTGTTAACCTACGAGCAGTACTTC. This translates into CASSPRLLTYEQYF. The chain has TRBV18 and TRBJ2-7, with D unresolved. CDR1 is KGHSH, CDR2 LQKENI, per germline. There are 14 residues in the CDR3. V lost 2 bases, J lost 2 bases, and 10 bases lay in between.

This clonotype was seen repeatedly, ten times or more. Here the CDR3 reads CSARPGLNTGELFF. As DNA, the CDR3 is TGCAGTGCTCGACCGGGACTCAACACCGGGGAGCTGTTTTTT. The chain combines TRBV20-1 with TRBJ2-2; possibly TRBD2 for D (6 bases). Germline V lookup: CDR1 DFQATT, CDR2 SNEGSKA (reference sequence). Between the trimmed V and J ends, which lost 5 bases and 2 bases, there was a span of 12 bases. This CDR3 has 14 amino acids.

This clonotype has just a few counts. A read error may be the cause here, since a much bigger clone is one base away. This chain links TRBV4-2 with TRBJ1-1; D is unclear. Trimming took 1 base from V and 3 from J, leaving 6 bases between them. Germline CDR1 is LGHNA and CDR2 is YNFKEQ. The CDR3 spans 13 residues. The DNA for the CDR3 is TGTGCCAGCAGCCAAGGGGTGTACACTGAAGCTTTCTTT. It yields the protein CASSQGVYTEAFF.

This clonotype has a handful of counts. The chain is built from TRBV20-1 and TRBJ2-3, with 8 bases lining up with TRBD2. The CDR3 totals 14 residues. Unmatched junction bases numbered 8, after V lost 7 bases and J lost 2 bases. Germline CDR1 is DFQATT and CDR2 is SNEGSKA (reference sequence). The DNA of the CDR3 is TGCAGTGAAAGCGATAGCGGGGTCACAGATACGCAGTATTTT. Protein product: CSESDSGVTDTQYF.

This clonotype was picked up a small number of times. The chain couples TRBV7-2 to TRBJ1-6; no reliable D call. The CDR3 length is 12 residues. Trimming took off 3 bases at V and 8 bases at J, with 5 bases between the two ends. Germline lookup yields CDR1 SGHTA and CDR2 FQGNSA. The CDR3 DNA follows: TGTGCCAGCAGCTTCCTAGATTCACCCCTCCACTTT. Its translation: CASSFLDSPLHF.

This clonotype was seen a handful of times. The chain has TRBV24-1 and TRBJ2-3; TRBD2 aligns across 12 bases. This CDR3 is built from 17 residues. The V gene end was trimmed by 4 bases and the J gene end by 7 bases; junction bases not matched to a gene: 11. Germline values: CDR1 KGHDR, CDR2 SFDVKD. The CDR3 sequence: CATSDPNLAGGPHTQYF. The CDR3 region has the DNA TGTGCCACCAGTGACCCTAACCTAGCGGGGGGGCCCCATACGCAGTATTTT.

This clonotype has just a few counts. CDR3 DNA sequence: TGCAGTGCTAGGCAGTGGGAGACCCAGTACTTC. Protein sequence: CSARQWETQYF. This chain links TRBV20-1 with TRBJ2-5; D ambiguous. V lost 3 bases and J lost 5, with 7 bases in between. CDR1 is DFQATT and CDR2 is SNEGSKA in the germline V gene (reference sequence). The CDR3 length is 11 residues.

This clonotype has ten or more counts. The V gene is TRBV5-1, the J gene TRBJ2-2; TRBD2 is a possible D gene (6 bases). The CDR3 has 18 residues. V was cut by 1 base and J by 0 bases, with 16 bases left in between. Germline loops: CDR1 SGHRS, CDR2 YFSETQ. CDR3 nucleotide sequence: TGCGCCAGCAGCTTGCCCCCTGGGGCGGGGACGAACACCGGGGAGCTGTTTTTT. It yields the protein CASSLPPGAGTNTGELFF.

This clonotype was counted a few times. The chain's CDR3 is CASSQLQWTGAFF. Here the CDR3 DNA reads TGTGCCAGCAGTCAACTCCAGTGGACGGGGGCTTTCTTT. V and J are TRBV6-6 and TRBJ1-1, with D unresolved. With 5 bases removed from V and 11 bases from J, the gap between germline ends came to 18 bases. CDR3 size: 13 residues. CDR1 and CDR2 (germline): MNHNY, SVGAGI (reference sequence).

This clonotype came up a few times. The V call is TRBV12-3 or TRBV12-4, the J call TRBJ2-7, with D possibly matching TRBD1 (5 bases). The CDR3 is 14 residues long. Trimming pared 3 bases from V and 7 bases from J, leaving 16 bases between. The CDR3: CASSFSDSRLEQYF. Here the CDR3 DNA reads TGTGCCAGCAGTTTTAGTGACAGCCGCCTGGAGCAGTACTTC.

The rearrangement uses TRBV6-2 or TRBV6-3 and TRBJ1-5; 7 positions match TRBD1. J lost 2 bases, V lost 7 bases, and 32 bases had no gene match. CDR3 size: 23 residues. CDR1 and CDR2 from the germline V gene are MNHEY and SVGEGT. As DNA, the CDR3 is TGTGCCAGCACCCACGGGGGAGTTCGCAATCCGGGACAGATGAACCAGGGCAATCAGCCCCAGCATTTT. Protein: CASTHGGVRNPGQMNQGNQPQHF.

The chain combines TRBV5-5 with TRBJ2-7, with TRBD1 matching over 7 bases. The germline CDR1 and CDR2 sequences are SGHKS and YYEKEE (reference sequence). V lost 4 bases, J lost 7 bases, and 8 bases stayed unmatched. The CDR3 extends over 13 amino acids. Here the CDR3 reads CASSRDRDDEQYV. The CDR3, as DNA: TGTGCCAGCAGCCGCGACAGGGACGATGAGCAGTACGTC.

This chain joins TRBV14 and TRBJ2-5, with unresolved D. CDR1 and CDR2 (germline): SGHDN, FVKESK. Trimming took 4 bases from V and 5 from J, leaving 8 bases between them. This CDR3 spans 12 amino acids. This CDR3 reads CASSLMGETQYF. The CDR3 DNA sequence: TGTGCCAGCAGCCTCATGGGCGAGACCCAGTACTTC.

This clonotype was counted only a few times. The rearrangement uses TRBV6-2 or TRBV6-3 and TRBJ2-7; TRBD1 aligns across 9 bases. CDR1 is MNHEY, CDR2 SVGEGT, per germline. The CDR3 is 13 residues long. V dropped 6 bases and J dropped 4; count of bases not matched to a gene: 4. In DNA form, the CDR3 reads TGTGCCAGCAGAGAGACAGGGGGATACGAGCAGTACGTC. It codes for CASRETGGYEQYV.

The CDR3 bases are TGTGCCAGCAGTTTGCAGGTCGGCTATGGCTACACCTTC. Its protein product is CASSLQVGYGYTF. The chain joins TRBV27 to TRBJ1-2; the D is unclear. The germline gives CDR1 MNHEY, CDR2 SMNVEV (reference sequence). The V end was cut by 3 bases, the J end by 4 bases, with 9 bases between. This CDR3 spans 13 amino acids.

This clonotype showed up just a few times. This chain connects TRBV15 to TRBJ2-7; D not certain. Germline loops: CDR1 LNHNV, CDR2 YYDKDF (reference sequence). V lost 5 bases and J 2 bases, leaving 13 bases between the germline ends. The CDR3 contains 14 residues. Here the CDR3 DNA reads TGTGCCACCAGCCCCCGCGTAGGTCCCTACGAGCAGTACTTC. Protein sequence: CATSPRVGPYEQYF.

Ten or more counts support this clonotype. This sequence joins TRBV7-9 and TRBJ1-2, with 7 nucleotides matching TRBD1. The CDR3 length is 15 residues. The germline V gene encodes CDR1 SEHNR and CDR2 FQNEAQ (reference sequence). The V and J ends lost 5 bases and 4 bases, in that order; junction bases with no gene match: 10. CDR3 sequence (DNA): TGTGCCAGCAGCACGAGACAGGGTACGGGCTATGGCTACACCTTC. It translates to CASSTRQGTGYGYTF.

There are many counts of this clonotype. This rearrangement joins TRBV5-6 to TRBJ2-5, with no clear D. V was cut by 5 bases and J by 5 bases, with 10 bases left in between. Germline lookup yields CDR1 SGHDT and CDR2 YYEEEE. This CDR3 region has 12 residues. The CDR3 DNA is TGTGCCAGCAGTCCCGGCTTCGAGACCCAGTACTTC. Translated: CASSPGFETQYF.

A few counts support this clonotype. The chain recombines TRBV21-1 with TRBJ1-5; the table's TRBD1 call for D was not verified on the DNA. TRBV21-1 is a pseudogene locus. The CDR3 is 15 amino acids. CDR3 residues: CASSTDRGCNQPQHF. Written as DNA, the CDR3 is TGTGCCAGCAGCACGGACAGGGGGTGCAATCAGCCCCAGCATTTT.

This clonotype was seen many times. The J gene is TRBJ2-3, the V gene TRBV7-3; 12 bases align to TRBD2. This CDR3 is built from 17 residues. CDR1 and CDR2 from the germline V gene are SGHTA and FQGTGA. V lost 4 bases and J lost 1; bases outside the gene matches: 6. CDR3 in amino acids: CASSSRLAGDRTDTQYF. CDR3 in DNA: TGTGCCAGCAGCTCGCGACTAGCGGGGGACCGCACAGATACGCAGTATTTT.

The chain couples TRBV27 to TRBJ1-5; D is perhaps TRBD1 (5 bases). This CDR3 spans 15 amino acids. Germline V lookup: CDR1 MNHEY, CDR2 SMNVEV (reference sequence). Deletions cut 3 bases from V and 0 bases from J, with 9 bases between. The CDR3, as DNA: TGTGCCAGCAGTTTGTGGGGACTTAGCAATCAGCCCCAGCATTTT. Amino acids: CASSLWGLSNQPQHF.

The chain carries TRBV28 and TRBJ2-3; no firm D call. Germline V lookup: CDR1 MDHEN, CDR2 SYDVKM. The CDR3 is made up of 12 amino acids. V was clipped by 5 bases and J by 4 bases, with 7 bases between them. CDR3: CASSTPADTQYF. The DNA of the CDR3 is TGTGCCAGCAGTACCCCGGCAGATACGCAGTATTTT.

This clonotype has more than one count but fewer than ten. V and J are TRBV7-2 and TRBJ1-6; perhaps TRBD1 as D (5 bases). Between the trimmed V and J ends, which lost 8 bases and 5 bases, there was a span of 10 bases. This CDR3 has 13 residues. CDR1 is SGHTA, CDR2 FQGNSA, per germline. CDR3 DNA: TGTGCCAGCCGGGGCAGGGATAATTCACCCCTCCACTTT. It yields the protein CASRGRDNSPLHF. Variable domain in full (rest from reference TRBV7-2 and TRBJ1-6): GAGVSQSPSNKVTEKGKDVELRCDPISGHTALYWYRQSLGQGLEFLIYFQGNSAPDKSGLPSDRFSAERTGGSVSTLTIQRTQQEDSAVYLCASRGRDNSPLHFGNGTRLTVT.

This clonotype appeared a few times. The chain is built from TRBV10-3 and TRBJ2-1; D gene ambiguous. The CDR3 contains 13 residues. The germline V gene encodes CDR1 ENHRY and CDR2 SYGVKD. V was clipped by 0 bases and J by 7 bases, with 7 bases between them. The CDR3: CAISESQENEQFF. The CDR3 DNA is TGTGCCATCAGTGAGTCCCAGGAAAATGAGCAGTTCTTC.

The chain is built from TRBV7-2 and TRBJ1-1, with 7 bases aligning to TRBD1. V trimming: 4 bases; J trimming: 8 bases; junction bases outside the gene matches: 4. CDR1 and CDR2 from the germline V gene are SGHTA and FQGNSA. This CDR3 comprises 12 residues. DNA of the CDR3: TGTGCCAGCAGCTCGTACAGGGGCGAAGCTTTCTTT. Its translation is CASSSYRGEAFF. The full variable domain, in which reference TRBV7-2 and TRBJ1-1 provide the parts outside the CDR3, is GAGVSQSPSNKVTEKGKDVELRCDPISGHTALYWYRQSLGQGLEFLIYFQGNSAPDKSGLPSDRFSAERTGGSVSTLTIQRTQQEDSAVYLCASSSYRGEAFFGQGTRLTVV.